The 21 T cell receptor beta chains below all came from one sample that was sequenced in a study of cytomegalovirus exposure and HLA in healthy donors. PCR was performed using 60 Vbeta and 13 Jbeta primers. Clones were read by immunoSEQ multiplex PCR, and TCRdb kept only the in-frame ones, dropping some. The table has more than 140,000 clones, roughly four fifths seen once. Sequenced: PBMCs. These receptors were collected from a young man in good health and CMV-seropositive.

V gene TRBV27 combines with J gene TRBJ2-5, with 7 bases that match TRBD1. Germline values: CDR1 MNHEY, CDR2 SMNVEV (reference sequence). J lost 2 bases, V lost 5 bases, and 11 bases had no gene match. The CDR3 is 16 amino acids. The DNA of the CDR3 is TGTGCCAGCAGTCAGTCCGGGACAGTGAGGCAAGAGACCCAGTACTTC. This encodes CASSQSGTVRQETQYF.

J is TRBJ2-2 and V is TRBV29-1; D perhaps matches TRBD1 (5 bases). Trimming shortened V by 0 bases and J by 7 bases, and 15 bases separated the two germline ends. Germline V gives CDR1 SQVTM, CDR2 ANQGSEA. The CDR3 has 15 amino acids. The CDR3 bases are TGCAGCGTTGAAGATCCGACAGATTCTTTCGGGGAGCTGTTTTTT. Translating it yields CSVEDPTDSFGELFF.

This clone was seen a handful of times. As DNA, the CDR3 is TGTGCCAGCAGCCCTCAGGGACTCCCTGCAGATACGCAGTATTTT. Translating gives CASSPQGLPADTQYF. The genes are TRBV9 and TRBJ2-3, with a possible D match to TRBD2 (6 bases). Germline values: CDR1 SGDLS, CDR2 YYNGEE. The CDR3 runs 15 residues. V was pared by 4 bases and J by 4 bases, with 16 bases between.

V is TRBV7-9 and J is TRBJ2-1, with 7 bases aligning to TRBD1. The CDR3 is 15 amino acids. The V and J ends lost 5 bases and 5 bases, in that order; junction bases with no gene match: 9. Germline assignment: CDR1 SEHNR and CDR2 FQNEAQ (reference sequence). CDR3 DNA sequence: TGTGCCAGCAGCCCCAGGGGACAGTACCACAATGAGCAGTTCTTC. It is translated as CASSPRGQYHNEQFF.

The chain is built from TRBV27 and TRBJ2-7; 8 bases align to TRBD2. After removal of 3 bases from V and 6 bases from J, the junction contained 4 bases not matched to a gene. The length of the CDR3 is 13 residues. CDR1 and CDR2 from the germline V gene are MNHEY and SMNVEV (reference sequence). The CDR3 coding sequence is TGTGCCAGCAGTTTGACGGGAGGGACCGAGCAGTACTTC. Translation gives CASSLTGGTEQYF.

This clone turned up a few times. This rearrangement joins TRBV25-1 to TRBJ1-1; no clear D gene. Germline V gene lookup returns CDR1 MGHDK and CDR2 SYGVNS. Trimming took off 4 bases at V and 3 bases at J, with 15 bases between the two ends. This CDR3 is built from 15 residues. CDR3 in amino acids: CASSVTQYADTEAFF. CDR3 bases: TGTGCCAGCAGTGTCACACAGTACGCAGACACTGAAGCTTTCTTT.

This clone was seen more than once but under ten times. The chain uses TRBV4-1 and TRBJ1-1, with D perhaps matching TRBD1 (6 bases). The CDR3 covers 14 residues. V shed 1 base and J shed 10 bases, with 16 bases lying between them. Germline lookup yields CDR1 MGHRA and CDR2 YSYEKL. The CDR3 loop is CASSQVRGIFGAFF. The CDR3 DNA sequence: TGCGCCAGCAGCCAAGTGAGGGGGATCTTTGGAGCTTTCTTT.

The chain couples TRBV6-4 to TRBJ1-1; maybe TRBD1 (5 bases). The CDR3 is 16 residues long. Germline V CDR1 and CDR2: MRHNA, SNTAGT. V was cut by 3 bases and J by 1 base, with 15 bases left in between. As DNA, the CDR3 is TGTGCCAGCAGTGAAGCGCCAGGGATTGGGAACACTGAAGCTTTCTTT. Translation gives CASSEAPGIGNTEAFF.

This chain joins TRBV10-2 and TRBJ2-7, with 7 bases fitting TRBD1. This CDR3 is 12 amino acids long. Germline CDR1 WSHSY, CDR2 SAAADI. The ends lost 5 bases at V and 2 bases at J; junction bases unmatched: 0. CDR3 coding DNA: TGCGCCAGCAGTACAGGGGCCTACGAGCAGTACTTC. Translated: CASSTGAYEQYF.

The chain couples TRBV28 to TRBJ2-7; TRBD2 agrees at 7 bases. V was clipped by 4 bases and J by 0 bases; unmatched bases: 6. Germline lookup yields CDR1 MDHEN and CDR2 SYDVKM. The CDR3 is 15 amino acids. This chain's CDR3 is CASSSSGASSYEQYF. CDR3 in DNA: TGTGCCAGCAGTTCTAGCGGTGCGAGCTCCTACGAGCAGTACTTC.

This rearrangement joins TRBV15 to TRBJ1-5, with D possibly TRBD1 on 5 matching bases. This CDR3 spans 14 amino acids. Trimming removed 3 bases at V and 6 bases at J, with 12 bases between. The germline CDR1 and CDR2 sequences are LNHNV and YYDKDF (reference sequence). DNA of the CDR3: TGTGCCACCAGCAGGGGGACTATTGGTCAGCCCCAGCATTTT. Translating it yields CATSRGTIGQPQHF.

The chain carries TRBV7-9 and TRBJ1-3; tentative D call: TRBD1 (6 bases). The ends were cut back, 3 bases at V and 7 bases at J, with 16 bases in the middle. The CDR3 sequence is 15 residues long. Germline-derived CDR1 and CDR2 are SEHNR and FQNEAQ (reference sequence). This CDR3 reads CASSFKDSHGNTIYF. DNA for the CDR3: TGTGCCAGCAGCTTTAAGGACAGCCATGGGAACACCATATATTTT.

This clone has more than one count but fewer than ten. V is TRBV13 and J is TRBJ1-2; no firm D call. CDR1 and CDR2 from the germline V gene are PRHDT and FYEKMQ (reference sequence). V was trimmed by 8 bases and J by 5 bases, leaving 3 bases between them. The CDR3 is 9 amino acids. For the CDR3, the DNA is TGTGCCAGCCCTTATGGCTACACCTTC. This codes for CASPYGYTF.

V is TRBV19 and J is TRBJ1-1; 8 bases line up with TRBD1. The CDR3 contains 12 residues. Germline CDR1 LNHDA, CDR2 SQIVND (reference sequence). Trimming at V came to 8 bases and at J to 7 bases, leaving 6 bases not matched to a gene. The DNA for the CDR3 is TGTGCCAGTTCCGGGACAGGCCGTGAAGCTTTCTTT. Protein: CASSGTGREAFF.

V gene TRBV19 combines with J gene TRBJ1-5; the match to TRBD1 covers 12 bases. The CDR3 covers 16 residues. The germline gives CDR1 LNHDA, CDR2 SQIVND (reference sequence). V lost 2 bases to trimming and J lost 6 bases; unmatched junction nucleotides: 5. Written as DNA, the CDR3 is TGTGCCAGTAGTATAAGGGGACAGGGGGCGGTTCAGCCCCAGCATTTT. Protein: CASSIRGQGAVQPQHF.

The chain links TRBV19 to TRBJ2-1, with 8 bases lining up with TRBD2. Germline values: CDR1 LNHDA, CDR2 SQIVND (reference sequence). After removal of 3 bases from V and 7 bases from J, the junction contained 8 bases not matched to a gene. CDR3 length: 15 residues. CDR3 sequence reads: CASSMGPAGENEQFF. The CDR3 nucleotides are TGTGCCAGTAGTATGGGGCCAGCGGGGGAGAATGAGCAGTTCTTC.

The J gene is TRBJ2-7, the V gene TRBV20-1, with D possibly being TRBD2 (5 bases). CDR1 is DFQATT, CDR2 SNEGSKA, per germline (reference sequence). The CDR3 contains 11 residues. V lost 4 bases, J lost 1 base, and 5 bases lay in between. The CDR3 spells CSATGSYEQYF. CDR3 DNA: TGCAGTGCTACGGGGTCCTACGAGCAGTACTTC.

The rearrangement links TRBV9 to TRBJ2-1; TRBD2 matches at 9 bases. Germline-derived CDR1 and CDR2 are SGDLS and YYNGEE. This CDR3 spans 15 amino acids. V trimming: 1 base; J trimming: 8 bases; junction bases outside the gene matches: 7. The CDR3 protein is CASSVTGTSKDEQFF. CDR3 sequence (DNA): TGTGCCAGCAGCGTAACCGGGACTAGCAAAGATGAGCAGTTCTTC.

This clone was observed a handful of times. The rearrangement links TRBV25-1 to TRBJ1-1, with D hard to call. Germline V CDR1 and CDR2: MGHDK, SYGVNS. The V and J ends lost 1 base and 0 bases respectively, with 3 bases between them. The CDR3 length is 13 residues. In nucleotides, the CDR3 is TGTGCCAGCAGTGAATTATTGAACACTGAAGCTTTCTTT. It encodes CASSELLNTEAFF.

CDR3 amino acids: CASSSGTSEETQYF. Written as DNA, the CDR3 is TGTGCCAGCAGTTCCGGGACTAGCGAGGAGACCCAGTACTTC. The chain has TRBV6-5 and TRBJ2-5; 10 nucleotides align to TRBD2. The CDR3 totals 14 residues. Germline values: CDR1 MNHEY, CDR2 SVGAGI. With 4 bases clipped from V and 5 bases from J, the junction kept 4 bases outside the gene matches.

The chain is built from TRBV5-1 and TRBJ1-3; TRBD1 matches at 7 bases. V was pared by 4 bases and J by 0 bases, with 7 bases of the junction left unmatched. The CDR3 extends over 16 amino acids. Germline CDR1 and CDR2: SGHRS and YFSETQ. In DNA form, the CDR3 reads TGCGCCAGCAGCCATGGACAGGTGGGCTCTGGAAACACCATATATTTT. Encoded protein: CASSHGQVGSGNTIYF.